The 14 T cell receptor beta chains presented below share a single source sample, sequenced in a study of beta chain features in type 1 diabetes. Study-wide findings and caveats: Among all four CD4+ subsets, Type 1 diabetes patients had TCRB CDR3s that were moderately but significantly shorter.

Sequenced material consisted of expressed TCRB transcripts (all of the isolated RNA was reverse transcribed). Method: immunoSEQ multiplex PCR; TCRdb's copy keeps in-frame clones and lacks some. The data hold roughly 150,000 clones, with around 63% observed a single time. No cognate antigen is known for these TCRs. What was sequenced was naive CD4+ T cells from blood. Receptor source: a man aged 25-40 years with type 1 diabetes.

The chain joins TRBV9 to TRBJ1-6; 12 nucleotides agree with TRBD1. The CDR3 has 17 amino acids. CDR1 and CDR2 (germline): SGDLS, YYNGEE. Trimming cost V 4 bases and J 1 base; bases outside gene matches: 3. CDR3 amino acids: CASSWDRGPSYNSPLHF. The CDR3 DNA reads as TGTGCCAGCAGCTGGGACAGGGGGCCGTCCTATAATTCACCCCTCCACTTT.

This clone was counted between two and nine times. The chain employs TRBV9 and TRBJ2-2; D is possibly TRBD1 (6 bases). The CDR3 loop spans 16 amino acids. The V gene's germline CDR1 is SGDLS and CDR2 YYNGEE. Trimming left V 2 bases short and J 0 bases short, with 11 bases between. CDR3 coding DNA: TGTGCCAGCAGCGTGCTAAGACAGGCGAACACCGGGGAGCTGTTTTTT. Amino acids: CASSVLRQANTGELFF. The whole variable domain, remainder taken from reference TRBV9 and TRBJ2-2, is DSGVTQTPKHLITATGQRVTLRCSPRSGDLSVYWYQQSLDQGLQFLIQYYNGEERAKGNILERFSAQQFPDLHSELNLSSLELGDSALYFCASSVLRQANTGELFFGEGSRLTVL.

The chain combines TRBV28 with TRBJ1-4; 7 nucleotides align to TRBD1. J lost 7 bases, V lost 3 bases, and 11 bases had no gene match. CDR1 and CDR2 from the germline V gene are MDHEN and SYDVKM. This CDR3 is 16 amino acids long. CDR3 loop: CASSFRWDRTGEKLFF. The CDR3 coding sequence is TGTGCCAGCAGTTTCCGGTGGGACAGAACGGGTGAAAAACTGTTTTTT.

In nucleotides, the CDR3 is TGTGCCAGCAGCATACACGATCACTATGGCTACACCTTC. It translates to CASSIHDHYGYTF. V is TRBV9 and J is TRBJ1-2; no firm D call. The CDR3 has 13 residues. In germline, CDR1 is SGDLS, CDR2 YYNGEE. Trimming took off 4 bases at V and 3 bases at J, with 10 bases between the two ends. Using reference TRBV9 and TRBJ1-2 for the parts outside the CDR3, the full variable domain is DSGVTQTPKHLITATGQRVTLRCSPRSGDLSVYWYQQSLDQGLQFLIQYYNGEERAKGNILERFSAQQFPDLHSELNLSSLELGDSALYFCASSIHDHYGYTFGSGTRLTVV.

The chain employs TRBV7-6 and TRBJ2-7; no reliable D call. The germline V gene encodes CDR1 SGHVS and CDR2 FNYEAQ. Trimming removed 5 bases from V and 9 bases from J, with 23 bases in between. CDR3 length equals 15 residues. CDR3 DNA: TGTGCCAGCAGCCCCTCTGGCAATTCCCCTTATGTGCAGTACTTC. It specifies CASSPSGNSPYVQYF.

The chain is built from TRBV4-3 and TRBJ2-7; D remains ambiguous. Germline CDR1 and CDR2: LGHNA and YSLEER. V gave up 1 base and J gave up 2 bases, with 12 bases separating them. This CDR3 is built from 15 residues. The CDR3 here is CASSQASRSAYEQYF. The CDR3 DNA reads TGCGCCAGCAGCCAAGCATCCCGGTCCGCCTACGAGCAGTACTTC.

This clone was observed a few times. This chain links TRBV7-2 with TRBJ2-6; D possibly corresponds to TRBD1 (5 bases). CDR1 and CDR2 (germline): SGHTA, FQGNSA. V was clipped by 1 base and J by 2 bases, with 6 bases between them. The CDR3 totals 15 residues. The CDR3 region is CASSLVGAGANVLTF. CDR3 bases: TGTGCCAGCAGCTTAGTAGGGGCTGGGGCCAACGTCCTGACTTTC.

The rearrangement uses TRBV7-2 and TRBJ2-3; no clear D. CDR1 and CDR2 from the germline V gene are SGHTA and FQGNSA. V lost 2 bases, J lost 3 bases, and 12 bases lay in between. The CDR3 loop spans 15 amino acids. In DNA form, the CDR3 reads TGTGCCAGCAGCTTATTGGGTGCGCGGACAGATACGCAGTATTTT. Its translation: CASSLLGARTDTQYF.

CDR3 nucleotide sequence: TGTGCCAGCAGTGAAGGAGGAGTGGGAGGCAACTATGGCTACACCTTC. Protein: CASSEGGVGGNYGYTF. The rearrangement joins TRBV25-1 to TRBJ1-2; D not certain. There are 16 residues in the CDR3. The germline V gene encodes CDR1 MGHDK and CDR2 SYGVNS. The V end lost 2 bases, the J end lost 2 bases, and 15 bases lay between the germline ends.

The V gene is TRBV9, the J gene TRBJ2-3; tentatively, D is TRBD2 (5 bases). V was shortened by 2 bases and J by 2 bases, with 12 bases between the two germline ends. The CDR3 runs to 15 residues. Germline assignment: CDR1 SGDLS and CDR2 YYNGEE. CDR3 nucleotide sequence: TGTGCCAGCAGCGTTGGGCTAGCCCACACAGATACGCAGTATTTT. As protein: CASSVGLAHTDTQYF.

This clone was picked up one time. The chain combines TRBV14 with TRBJ2-7; D uncertain. Trimming stripped 3 bases from V and 4 bases from J, with 10 bases between. The CDR3 sequence is 13 residues long. Germline CDR1 reads SGHDN; CDR2 reads FVKESK. The CDR3 protein is CASSQLGGYEQYF. The DNA for the CDR3 is TGTGCCAGCAGCCAGCTCGGCGGATACGAGCAGTACTTC.

V and J are TRBV5-6 and TRBJ1-2, with D uncertain. The CDR3 consists of 12 residues. Trimming cost V 5 bases and J 1 base, with 6 bases left between them. Germline V lookup: CDR1 SGHDT, CDR2 YYEEEE. DNA for the CDR3: TGTGCCAGCAGGGACTTTAACTATGGCTACACCTTC. This gives the protein CASRDFNYGYTF.

The chain recombines TRBV7-9 with TRBJ2-5; tentatively, D is TRBD1 (5 bases). This CDR3 region has 13 residues. V was pared by 2 bases and J by 4 bases, with 8 bases between. Germline loops: CDR1 SEHNR, CDR2 FQNEAQ (reference sequence). This CDR3 is CASSLQGRETQYF. CDR3 DNA: TGTGCCAGCAGCTTACAGGGTCGAGAGACCCAGTACTTC.

This clone came up once. V is TRBV27 and J is TRBJ1-2; TRBD1 matches 9 bases. The V gene end was trimmed by 5 bases and the J gene end by 4 bases; junction bases not matched to a gene: 8. This CDR3 spans 15 amino acids. Germline CDR1 reads MNHEY; CDR2 reads SMNVEV (reference sequence). The DNA of the CDR3 is TGTGCCAGCAGTATCACCGGGACAGGGACCTATGGCTACACCTTC. This encodes CASSITGTGTYGYTF.